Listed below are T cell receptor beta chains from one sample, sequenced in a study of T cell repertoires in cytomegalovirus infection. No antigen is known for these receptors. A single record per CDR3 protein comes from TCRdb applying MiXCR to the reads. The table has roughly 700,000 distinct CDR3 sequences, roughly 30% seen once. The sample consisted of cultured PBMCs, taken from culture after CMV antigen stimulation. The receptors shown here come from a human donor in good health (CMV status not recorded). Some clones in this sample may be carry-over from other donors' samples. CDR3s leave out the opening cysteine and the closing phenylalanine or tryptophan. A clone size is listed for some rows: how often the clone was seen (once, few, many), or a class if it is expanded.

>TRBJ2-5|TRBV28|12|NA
ASSRRATQETTY
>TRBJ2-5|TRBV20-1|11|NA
SASRRGTGTQY
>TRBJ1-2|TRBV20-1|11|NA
SAGGAANYGYT
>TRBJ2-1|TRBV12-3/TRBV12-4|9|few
ASSSRYEQF
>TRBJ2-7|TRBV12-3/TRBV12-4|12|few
ASSQSGQPYEQY
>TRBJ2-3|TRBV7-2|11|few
ASSLLPQGTQY
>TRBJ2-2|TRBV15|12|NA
ATSRSGYTGELF
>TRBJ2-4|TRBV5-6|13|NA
ASSYRLVDENIQY
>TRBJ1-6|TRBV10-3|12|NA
AISAGGARSPLH
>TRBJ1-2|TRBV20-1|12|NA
SARSEGWDSGYT
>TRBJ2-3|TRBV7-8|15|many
ASSLRTSGGATDTQY
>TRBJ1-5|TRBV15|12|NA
ATSRDLAPQPQH
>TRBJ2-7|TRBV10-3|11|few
AISESTYYEQY
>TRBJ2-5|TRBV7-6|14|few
ASSSPRTGGEETQY
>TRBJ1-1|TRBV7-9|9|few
ASTPGTEAF